This TCR beta chain was profiled in a study of T cell responses to AZD1222 COVID-19 vaccine. General study findings and limits: Reports indicate that nearly half of spike-specific TCRs are directed at unmutated variant regions. A mostly white British donor set with more females was recruited, and clonal diversity was possibly underestimated. Spike-specific TCR breadth and depth were elevated following two AZD1222 doses. Along spike, vaccine-associated CD4 TCRs were found throughout, with dominance at 160-218 and 743-854.

With regard to this clone: Its antigen is undetermined.

Method: immunoSEQ multiplex PCR; TCRdb's copy keeps in-frame clones and lacks some. The sample consists of 150,000 to 190,000 clones, approximately 86% of them appearing once. This TCR came from an adult who had recovered from COVID-19. This specimen was peripheral blood, taken after recovery from COVID-19.

The CDR3 DNA reads as TGTGCCAGCAGCCCCTCCCTAGCTGGAGAGACCCAGTACTTC. It yields the protein CASSPSLAGETQYF. V is TRBV7-2 and J is TRBJ2-5; weak D call: TRBD2 (5 bases). Germline CDR1 reads SGHTA; CDR2 reads FQGNSA. This CDR3 is 14 amino acids long. Trimming pared 5 bases from V and 4 bases from J, leaving 14 bases between.